The 3 T cell receptor beta chains below come from one sample, sequenced in a study of neoadjuvant anti-PD-1 for oral cavity cancer. Using immunoSEQ multiplex PCR, the repertoire was profiled, and TCRdb retains in-frame clones only, with some absent. Among about 14,000 clones, roughly two thirds were seen once, and the ten largest hold 3.1%. Here the sequenced sample was PBMCs, taken before nivolumab (anti-PD-1) treatment. The receptor source for this set is a person aged 40-85 years with oral cavity squamous cell carcinoma.

This chain links TRBV30 with TRBJ1-2; D unclear. Germline-derived CDR1 and CDR2 are GTSNPN and SVGIG (reference sequence). Trimming cost V 0 bases and J 8 bases, with 10 bases left between them. The CDR3 runs 12 residues. This CDR3 reads CAWSVTVQGYTF. The DNA for the CDR3 is TGTGCCTGGAGTGTGACCGTCCAAGGCTACACCTTC.

The V and J genes are TRBV12-2 and TRBJ2-3; the D call in the table, TRBD2, was not verified against the DNA. TRBV12-2 is tagged as a pseudogene. The CDR3 extends over 16 amino acids. CDR3 nucleotides: TGTGCAAGTCGCTTAGGGGGACTAGCGGACACAGATACGCAGTATTTT. This codes for CASRLGGLADTDTQYF.

This clone has a single count. This sequence joins TRBV4-1 and TRBJ2-1; no definite D call. The CDR3 is 17 residues long. Germline-derived CDR1 and CDR2 are MGHRA and YSYEKL. Trimming stripped 0 bases from V and 3 bases from J, with 15 bases between. Written as DNA, the CDR3 is TGCGCCAGCAGCCAAGATCCACCCCCCGCGAACTACAATGAGCAGTTCTTC. Translated: CASSQDPPPANYNEQFF.